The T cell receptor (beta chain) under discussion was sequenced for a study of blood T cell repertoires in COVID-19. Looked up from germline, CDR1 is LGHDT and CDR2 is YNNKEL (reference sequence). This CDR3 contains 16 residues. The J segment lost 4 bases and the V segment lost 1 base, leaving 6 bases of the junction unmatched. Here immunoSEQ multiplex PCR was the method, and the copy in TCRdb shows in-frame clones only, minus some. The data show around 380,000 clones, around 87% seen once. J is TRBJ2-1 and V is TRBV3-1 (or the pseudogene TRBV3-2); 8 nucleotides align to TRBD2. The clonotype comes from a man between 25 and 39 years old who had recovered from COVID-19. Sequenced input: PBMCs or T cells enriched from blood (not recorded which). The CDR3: CASSQGFSGEYNEQFF. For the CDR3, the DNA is TGTGCCAGCAGCCAAGGTTTTAGCGGGGAATACAATGAGCAGTTCTTC.